This T cell receptor beta chain stems from a study of OX40 agonist ivuxolimab in advanced cancers. Overall study: Ivuxolimab, which is an agonistic anti-OX40 (CD134) antibody, was administered to the patients. Dose-escalation subjects each had hepatocellular carcinoma, melanoma, renal cell or head and neck cancer.

Sequenced by immunoSEQ multiplex PCR; TCRdb stores in-frame clones only, minus some. The sample gives fewer than 85,000 clones, about 88% of which show up once; 0.65% to 0.8% is in the top ten. About this clone itself: Its antigen is still unknown.

Study-wide points: No determination was made of the antigen specificity of the expanded peripheral T cells. Compared with CD4+, CD8+ T cells on average had more expanded clones.

The CDR3 length is 14 residues. CDR1 MNHEY and CDR2 SVGAGI come from the germline V gene. Germline trimming cut 6 bases from V and 8 bases from J; bases unmatched to any gene: 11. The chain is built from TRBV6-5 and TRBJ1-2, with TRBD1 matching over 8 bases. The TCR comes from an adult with an advanced solid tumor such as melanoma, head and neck, liver or kidney cancer. This sample comprised CD4+ or CD8+ T cells sorted from blood, obtained in a trial of the OX40 agonist ivuxolimab. The CDR3 DNA sequence: TGTGCCAGCAGCCCAGGGGGCGTCTCTGGCGGCTACACCTTC. Translation: CASSPGGVSGGYTF.